This T cell receptor (beta chain) came from a study of cytomegalovirus exposure and HLA in healthy donors. In the case of this clone: The antigen remains undetermined.

Germline CDR1 reads SEHNR; CDR2 reads FQNEAQ (reference sequence). There are 15 residues in the CDR3. V was pared by 5 bases and J by 2 bases, with 14 bases between. General observations from the study: Later analysis placed DRB1 highest and HLA-C lowest in TCR association rates, which differed by HLA locus. Common viral pathogens seemed to be connected with several of the most significant clusters, according to a later analysis. The authors assumed roughly uniform sequencing depth across donors for presence/absence analyses.

In the PCR, 60 Vbeta and 13 Jbeta primers were used. Assay used: immunoSEQ multiplex PCR; TCRdb lists only in-frame clones, some missing. The sample shows approximately 160,000 clones, approximately 86% of them seen only once. The sequence came from a male donor in good health and CMV-seronegative. What was sequenced was PBMCs. The rearrangement links TRBV7-9 to TRBJ2-3; D perhaps matches TRBD1 (6 bases). CDR3 amino acids: CASSLSRTATDTQYF. CDR3 sequence (DNA): TGTGCCAGCAGCCTTAGCCGGACAGCCACAGATACGCAGTATTTT.